This T cell receptor (beta chain) was found in a study of STAT5B mutations in CD4+ large granular lymphocyte leukemia. Germline CDR1 is LNHDA and CDR2 is SQIVND (reference sequence). The V and J ends lost 5 bases and 8 bases respectively, with 12 bases between them. The CDR3 has 13 residues. The method was immunoSEQ multiplex PCR; TCRdb's version includes in-frame clones alone and lacks a portion of them. This table has about 20,000 clones, 82% appearing once. The genes are TRBV19 and TRBJ2-2, with a weak D call TRBD1 (6 bases). The TCR was taken from a human donor in good health. Sequenced: CD4+ T cells from blood buffy coats. For the CDR3, the DNA is TGTGCCAGTAGTGAACAGGGCCGAGGGGAGCTGTTTTTT. It translates to CASSEQGRGELFF.